This passage covers 8 T cell receptor beta chains from one sample sequenced in a study of shared clonotypes between healthy human individuals. Some clones are missing from TCRdb's copy, which holds only in-frame ones; the method was immunoSEQ multiplex PCR. The sample includes approximately 350,000 clones, approximately 79% of them seen just once. The sample taken for sequencing was memory CD4+ T cells sorted from blood. Subset of the sample: CD45RA-negative fraction. These receptor sequences come from a man aged 30-40 years in good health.

A note on this clone: This specimen includes other DNA sequences encoding the same CDR3. The rearrangement joins TRBV20-1 to TRBJ2-5; tentative D call: TRBD2 (5 bases). Germline CDR1 is DFQATT and CDR2 is SNEGSKA (reference sequence). The length of the CDR3 is 11 residues. V lost 5 bases and J lost 5, with 9 bases in between. The CDR3 sequence is CSAWTRETQYF. CDR3 bases: TGCAGTGCTTGGACTCGCGAGACCCAGTACTTC.

This clone was detected many times. This chain uses TRBV30 with TRBJ2-6; D is undetermined. The CDR3 extends over 14 amino acids. Trimming took 5 bases from V and 0 from J, leaving 8 bases between them. The germline V gene encodes CDR1 GTSNPN and CDR2 SVGIG (reference sequence). The CDR3 spells CAWYRSSGANVLTF. CDR3 in DNA: TGTGCCTGGTACCGTAGCTCTGGGGCCAACGTCCTGACTTTC.

The chain joins TRBV18 to TRBJ2-1; 7 positions match TRBD1. With 0 bases clipped from V and 4 bases from J, the junction kept 6 bases outside the gene matches. Germline CDR1 reads KGHSH; CDR2 reads LQKENI. The CDR3 runs to 16 residues. The CDR3 reads CASSPPRQGYYNEQFF. Here the CDR3 DNA reads TGTGCCAGCTCACCACCGCGACAGGGTTATTACAATGAGCAGTTCTTC.

The chain employs TRBV5-1 and TRBJ2-7; 7 bases match TRBD2. Germline V lookup: CDR1 SGHRS, CDR2 YFSETQ. J lost 0 bases, V lost 5 bases, and 2 bases had no gene match. The CDR3 contains 13 residues. CDR3 in DNA: TGCGCCAGCAGTCTAGCGGCCTCCTACGAGCAGTACTTC. It encodes CASSLAASYEQYF.

The chain employs TRBV30 and TRBJ2-3, with TRBD1 matching 11 bases. The germline V gene encodes CDR1 GTSNPN and CDR2 SVGIG (reference sequence). This CDR3 is 15 amino acids long. V was clipped by 2 bases and J by 3 bases; unmatched bases: 4. The DNA for the CDR3 is TGTGCCTGGAGTAGGGACAGGGGGTGGACAGATACGCAGTATTTT. It translates to CAWSRDRGWTDTQYF.

The chain links TRBV18 to TRBJ2-2; maybe TRBD2 (5 bases). V dropped 3 bases and J dropped 6 bases, with 8 bases sitting between them. This CDR3 has 13 amino acids. Germline assignment: CDR1 KGHSH and CDR2 LQKENI. The CDR3 loop reads CASSPQEAGELFF. CDR3 nucleotides: TGTGCCAGCTCACCTCAGGAGGCCGGGGAGCTGTTTTTT.

The V call is TRBV5-1, the J call TRBJ2-7; unclear D gene. CDR1 SGHRS and CDR2 YFSETQ come from the germline V gene. Trimming pared 4 bases from V and 2 bases from J, leaving 16 bases between. This CDR3 contains 15 residues. The CDR3 loop reads CASSGVTPWPYEQYF. The CDR3 DNA follows: TGCGCCAGCAGCGGAGTCACCCCTTGGCCCTACGAGCAGTACTTC. The full variable domain, its missing parts supplied by reference TRBV5-1 and TRBJ2-7, is KAGVTQTPRYLIKTRGQQVTLSCSPISGHRSVSWYQQTPGQGLQFLFEYFSETQRNKGNFPGRFSGRQFSNSRSEMNVSTLELGDSALYLCASSGVTPWPYEQYFGPGTRLTVT.

The CDR3 nucleotides are TGTGCCAGCAGCGCGACCCTTGAAGAGACCCAGTACTTC. Translating it yields CASSATLEETQYF. The chain employs TRBV9 and TRBJ2-5, with D uncertain. The V gene's germline CDR1 is SGDLS and CDR2 YYNGEE. The V end lost 3 bases, the J end lost 3 bases, and 9 bases lay between the germline ends. This CDR3 spans 13 amino acids. Complete variable domain (other parts from reference TRBV9 and TRBJ2-5): DSGVTQTPKHLITATGQRVTLRCSPRSGDLSVYWYQQSLDQGLQFLIQYYNGEERAKGNILERFSAQQFPDLHSELNLSSLELGDSALYFCASSATLEETQYFGPGTRLLVL.